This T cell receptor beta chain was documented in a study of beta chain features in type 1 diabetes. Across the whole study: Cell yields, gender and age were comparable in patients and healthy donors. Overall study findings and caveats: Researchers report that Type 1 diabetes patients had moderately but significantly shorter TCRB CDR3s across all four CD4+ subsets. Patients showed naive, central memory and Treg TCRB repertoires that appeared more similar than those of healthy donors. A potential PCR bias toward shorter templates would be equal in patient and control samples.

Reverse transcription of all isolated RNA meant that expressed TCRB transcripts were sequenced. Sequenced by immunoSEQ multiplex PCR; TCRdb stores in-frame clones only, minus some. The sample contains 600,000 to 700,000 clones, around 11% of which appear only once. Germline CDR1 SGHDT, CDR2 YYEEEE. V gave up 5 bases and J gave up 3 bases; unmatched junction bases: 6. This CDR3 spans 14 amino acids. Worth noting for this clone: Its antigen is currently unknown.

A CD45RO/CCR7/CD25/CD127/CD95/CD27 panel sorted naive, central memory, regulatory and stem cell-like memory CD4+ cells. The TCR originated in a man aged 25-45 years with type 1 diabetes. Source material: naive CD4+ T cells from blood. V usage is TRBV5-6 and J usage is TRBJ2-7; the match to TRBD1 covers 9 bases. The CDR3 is CASSLGQGNYEQYF. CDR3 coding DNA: TGTGCCAGCAGTCTCGGACAGGGGAACTACGAGCAGTACTTC.